This T cell receptor (beta chain) was recovered during a study of blood T cells in healthy people across ages (dated by TCRdb to the mid-2010s). For the wider study: In model experiments, template switching captured roughly one uniquely barcoded TCR beta cDNA molecule for every two T cells. For two donors (one aged 18 to 29 and one aged 80 or older), the study analyzed two additional independent replicas of 1 million unique cDNA reads from the same blood draw. To avoid experimental bias, donors of different ages were spread randomly across the sequencing lanes. Four age groups were formed from the donors: young (average around 15 years), middle-aged (around 39), aged (under 70) and long-lived (about 80). The study measured age-related changes in TCR beta repertoire diversity using deep sequencing normalized with unique cDNA molecular identifiers. On the study overall, not on this receptor specifically: There was a strong correlation between observed TCR beta diversity and the percentage of naive T cells measured by flow cytometry. Observed TCR beta diversity per million T cells fell roughly linearly with age, and a significant reduction was already apparent by age about 38. Because profiling used bulk unsorted PBMCs, naive and antigen-experienced compartments could not be compared conclusively. Compared with the aged group, the long-lived group had more naive CD4+ T cells, fewer expanded clones and increased TCR diversity, suggesting age selection. Estimates of total diversity based on one million sequenced T cells were regarded as lower bounds and as underestimates. Donor CMV infection status was unknown, potentially confounding age-related changes in expanded clonotypes.

Donors were a few dozen systemically healthy Caucasian individuals from Russia aged roughly 6 to 90 years. Each donor gave 9.5 to 10 milliliters of peripheral blood, drawn into EDTA-treated Vacutainer tubes. PBMCs were isolated by Ficoll-Paque density-gradient centrifugation, with at least 6 million obtained per sample. Total RNA was extracted from PBMCs with Trizol reagent, with at least 5.5 micrograms obtained per sample. For every donor, flow cytometry on a PBMC aliquot measured the percentage of naive CD45RAhigh/CD27high T cells. Library prep was done by 5' RACE. These reads were obtained on an Illumina HiSeq 2500. A second about 7 to 12 cycle PCR used a sample-barcoded 5' primer and a J-beta primer mix. Each TCR beta cDNA molecule received a unique molecular identifier from a template-switch 5' adaptor carrying 12 random nucleotides. At least 2.5 million CDR3-containing paired-end reads were obtained from each sample. First-strand cDNA was synthesized from all RNA with the Mint cDNA synthesis kit, primed by a TRBC-specific oligonucleotide. After uracil-DNA glycosylase treatment, a first 18-cycle PCR used universal primers M1SS and BC2_uni_R on all cDNA. The authors' pipeline ran thus. For normalization, 1 million high-quality reads, each with a distinct molecular identifier, were randomly selected from each sample. Reads sharing molecular identifiers were discarded rather than binned into consensus sequences. MiTCR, set to a Q25 quality threshold and the strictest error-elimination algorithm, was used for CDR3 identification, clonotype clustering and error correction. Lower-bound total TCR beta diversity was estimated with a nonparametric unseen species model using Euler transformation. In-frame beta chains were kept once TCRdb had trimmed the public reads at Q25 with fastp and called clones with MiXCR. Every CDR3 protein is listed once, alongside the most common genes and DNA of its rows. For this entry, the V and J calls and clone size follow TCRdb and not the study's own pipeline. The sample has approximately 1.5 million distinct CDR3 sequences on record, approximately 42% of them singletons. Under 5% of the sample lies in the top ten.

This clonotype was seen only a few times. Its antigen is unknown. Base qualities are missing; no much larger clone stands one base away. The CDR3 sequence holds 15 residues, the cysteine and phenylalanine included. CDR3 DNA is the only sequence kept; it has 45 bases, read in frame from the first base. The junction carries 11 bases between V and J, which are trimmed by 1 base and 2 bases respectively. The CDR1 and CDR2 encoded by the germline V gene are SGHTA and FQGNSA. The sequencing input was blood. The TCR originated in a young woman in good health. The chain joins TRBV7-2 to TRBJ1-2; no D gene can be assigned with confidence. CDR3 region: CASSLERSLNYGYTF. In nucleotide form, the sequence is TGTGCCAGCAGCTTAGAGCGGAGCCTCAACTATGGCTACACCTTC. Reference TRBV7-2 and TRBJ1-2 genes cover what lies past the CDR3, so the full variable domain is GAGVSQSPSNKVTEKGKDVELRCDPISGHTALYWYRQSLGQGLEFLIYFQGNSAPDKSGLPSDRFSAERTGGSVSTLTIQRTQQEDSAVYLCASSLERSLNYGYTFGSGTRLTVV.